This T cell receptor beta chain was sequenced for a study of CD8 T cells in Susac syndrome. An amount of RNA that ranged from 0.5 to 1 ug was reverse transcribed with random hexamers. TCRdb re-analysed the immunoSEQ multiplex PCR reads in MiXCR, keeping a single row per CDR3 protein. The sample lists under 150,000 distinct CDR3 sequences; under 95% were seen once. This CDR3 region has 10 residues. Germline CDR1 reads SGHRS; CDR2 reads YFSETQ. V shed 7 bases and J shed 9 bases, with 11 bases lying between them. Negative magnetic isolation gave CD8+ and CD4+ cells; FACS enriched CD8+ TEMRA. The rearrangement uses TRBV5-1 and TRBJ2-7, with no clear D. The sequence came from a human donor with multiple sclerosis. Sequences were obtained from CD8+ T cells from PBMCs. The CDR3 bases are TGCGCCAGCGACATCTACTGGCAGTACTTC. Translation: CASDIYWQYF. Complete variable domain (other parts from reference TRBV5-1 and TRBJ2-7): KAGVTQTPRYLIKTRGQQVTLSCSPISGHRSVSWYQQTPGQGLQFLFEYFSETQRNKGNFPGRFSGRQFSNSRSEMNVSTLELGDSALYLCASDIYWQYFGPGTRLTVT.